This TCR beta chain was captured in a study of blood T cell repertoires in COVID-19. Study overall: Some COVID-19 samples were acute and others convalescent; all came from the United States, Italy and Spain.

CDR3 size: 14 residues. Per the germline V gene, CDR1 is SGHTA and CDR2 is FQGTGA. Trimming at V came to 4 bases and at J to 7 bases, leaving 10 bases not matched to a gene. Some clones are missing from TCRdb's copy, which holds only in-frame ones; the method was immunoSEQ multiplex PCR. The sample has some 390,000 clones, more than 85% seen once; the top ten hold 2.5% to 3.5%. Sequences were obtained from peripheral blood. The TCR sequence derives from a human donor in a cohort sampled during active COVID-19. The chain couples TRBV7-3 to TRBJ2-7, with 7 bases matching TRBD2. The CDR3 reads CASSCLAAEREQYF. The CDR3 DNA reads as TGTGCCAGCAGCTGCCTAGCGGCGGAGCGGGAGCAGTACTTC.